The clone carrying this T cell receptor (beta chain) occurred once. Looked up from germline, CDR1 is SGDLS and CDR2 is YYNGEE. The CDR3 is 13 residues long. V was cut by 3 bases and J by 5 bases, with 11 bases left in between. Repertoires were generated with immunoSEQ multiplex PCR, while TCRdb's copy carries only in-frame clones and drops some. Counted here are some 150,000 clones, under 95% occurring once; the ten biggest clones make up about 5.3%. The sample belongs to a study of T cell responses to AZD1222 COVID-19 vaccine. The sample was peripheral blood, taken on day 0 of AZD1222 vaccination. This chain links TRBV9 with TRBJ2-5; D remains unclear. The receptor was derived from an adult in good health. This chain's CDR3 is CASSDRMEETQYF. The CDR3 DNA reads TGTGCCAGCAGCGACCGAATGGAGGAGACCCAGTACTTC.